What follows are 4 T cell receptor beta chains derived from one specimen sequenced in a study of a mutant IDH1 vaccine in newly diagnosed glioma. Their target antigens are unknown. The table came from immunoSEQ multiplex PCR; TCRdb's copy has only in-frame clones and leaves some out. Among tens of thousands of clones, 80% were seen once, and the ten largest hold about 6.3%. Time point noted: week 23, last vaccination. Topical imiquimod was applied with each vaccine dose, which held 300 ug of mutant IDH1 20-mer peptide. The source was PBMCs, collected from a glioma patient whose treatment included an IDH1 peptide vaccine. These receptors came from a middle-aged man with glioma.

V and J are TRBV2 and TRBJ2-7; D not resolved. V lost 1 base to trimming and J lost 3 bases, with 7 bases between them. The CDR3 is 13 residues long. Germline CDR1 is SNHLY and CDR2 is FYNNEI. The CDR3 DNA sequence: TGTGCCAGCAGTGAAGAGGCAAGCTACGAGCAGTACTTC. Protein product: CASSEEASYEQYF.

The V gene is TRBV10-3, the J gene TRBJ2-3; perhaps TRBD1 as D (5 bases). V was cut by 8 bases and J by 0 bases, with 9 bases left in between. The length of the CDR3 is 13 residues. CDR1 and CDR2 from the germline V gene are ENHRY and SYGVKD. The CDR3 region has the DNA TGTGCCATCGGACAATCAAGCACAGATACGCAGTATTTT. This translates into CAIGQSSTDTQYF.

The chain carries TRBV15 and TRBJ1-1; D gene uncertain. Between the trimmed V and J ends, which lost 0 bases and 3 bases, there was a span of 8 bases. From germline, CDR1 is LNHNV and CDR2 YYDKDF (reference sequence). This CDR3 contains 14 residues. CDR3 nucleotides: TGTGCCACCAGCAGAGATGGGCTGGACACTGAAGCTTTCTTT. Translation gives CATSRDGLDTEAFF.

This rearrangement joins TRBV19 to TRBJ2-3; no clear D gene. CDR1 and CDR2 (germline): LNHDA, SQIVND (reference sequence). This CDR3 spans 11 amino acids. Trimming shortened V by 9 bases and J by 4 bases, and 8 bases separated the two germline ends. The CDR3: CASTQADTQYF. The CDR3 coding sequence is TGTGCCAGCACTCAGGCAGATACGCAGTATTTT.